A single sample gave rise to the 9 T cell receptor beta chains below, sequenced in a study of blood T cell repertoires in COVID-19. TCRdb's table, derived via immunoSEQ multiplex PCR, lists solely in-frame clones and lacks some. The sample carries roughly 40,000 clones, about 85% recorded once. The sequenced sample consisted of peripheral blood. The receptors derive from a human donor in a cohort sampled during active COVID-19.

The J gene is TRBJ2-1, the V gene TRBV7-9; the D is unclear. The germline V and J ends were trimmed by 5 bases and 4 bases, with 9 bases remaining between them. This CDR3 spans 13 amino acids. The germline V gene has CDR1 SEHNR and CDR2 FQNEAQ (reference sequence). The CDR3 DNA reads TGTGCCAGCAGCGTCCAGGCGTACAATGAGCAGTTCTTC. Protein sequence: CASSVQAYNEQFF.

The genes are TRBV3-1 (or the pseudogene TRBV3-2) and TRBJ2-7; TRBD2 is a possible D gene (7 bases). The CDR3 extends over 15 amino acids. Between the trimmed V and J ends, which lost 0 bases and 4 bases, there was a span of 13 bases. Looked up from germline, CDR1 is LGHDT and CDR2 is YNNKEL (reference sequence). The CDR3 reads CASSQERGAGYEQYF. The CDR3 nucleotides are TGTGCCAGCAGCCAAGAACGGGGGGCCGGTTACGAGCAGTACTTC.

A few counts support this clone. The chain is built from TRBV6-6 and TRBJ1-1, with D unresolved. This CDR3 region has 13 residues. Trimming took 10 bases from V and 0 from J, leaving 12 bases between them. CDR1 and CDR2 (germline): MNHNY, SVGAGI (reference sequence). The CDR3 protein is CATYSALNTEAFF. The DNA for the CDR3 is TGTGCCACGTACAGTGCACTGAACACTGAAGCTTTCTTT.

J is TRBJ2-1 and V is TRBV9; 11 bases fit TRBD2. CDR1 and CDR2 (germline): SGDLS, YYNGEE. The trim removed 0 bases at V and 9 bases at J, leaving 11 bases unmatched. The CDR3 extends over 17 amino acids. CDR3 bases: TGTGCCAGCAGCGTAGATTTGATAGCGGGGGGGAGGACTGAGCAGTTCTTC. It is translated as CASSVDLIAGGRTEQFF.

The V gene is TRBV7-3, the J gene TRBJ2-3, with 7 nucleotides matching TRBD2. The CDR3 spans 14 residues. With V trimmed by 3 bases and J by 1 base, 1 base remained unmatched. CDR1 is SGHTA and CDR2 is FQGTGA in the germline V gene. In DNA, the CDR3 is TGTGCCAGCAGCTTTGGGGGGGGCACAGATACGCAGTATTTT. The encoded protein is CASSFGGGTDTQYF.

The V call is TRBV11-2, the J call TRBJ1-1; D perhaps matches TRBD1 (5 bases). V was cut by 1 base and J by 1 base, with 13 bases left in between. The CDR3 is 16 amino acids. From germline, CDR1 is SGHAT and CDR2 FQNNGV. The CDR3 here is CASSLGQGRTNTEAFF. For the CDR3, the DNA is TGTGCCAGCAGCTTAGGCCAGGGTCGGACGAACACTGAAGCTTTCTTT.

This clone has more than one count but fewer than ten. In DNA, the CDR3 is TGTGCCAGCAGTGAACCTTTCTTCGGAAGGGGCGGCAGATCGGGAGCACGTAACGAGCAGTACTTC. This codes for CASSEPFFGRGGRSGARNEQYF. The chain uses TRBV6-1 and TRBJ2-7; D may be TRBD2 (6 bases). Per the germline V gene, CDR1 is MNHNS and CDR2 is SASEGT. The CDR3 is 22 amino acids. Trimming removed 2 bases at V and 5 bases at J, with 37 bases between.

This clone showed up just a few times. This chain uses TRBV6-5 with TRBJ1-6; TRBD1 agrees at 9 bases. V lost 6 bases, J lost 8 bases, and 5 bases stayed unmatched. Germline V gene lookup returns CDR1 MNHEY and CDR2 SVGAGI. The CDR3 totals 14 residues. The CDR3 region is CASSWGQGYSPLHF. The DNA for the CDR3 is TGTGCCAGCAGCTGGGGACAGGGCTATTCACCCCTCCACTTT.

This sequence joins TRBV27 and TRBJ1-6, with D maybe TRBD1 (5 bases). Trimming shortened V by 0 bases and J by 14 bases, and 11 bases separated the two germline ends. Per the germline V gene, CDR1 is MNHEY and CDR2 is SMNVEV (reference sequence). This CDR3 contains 13 residues. The chain's CDR3 is CASSLSKQASLHF. The DNA for the CDR3 is TGTGCCAGCAGTTTATCGAAACAGGCCTCCCTCCACTTT.